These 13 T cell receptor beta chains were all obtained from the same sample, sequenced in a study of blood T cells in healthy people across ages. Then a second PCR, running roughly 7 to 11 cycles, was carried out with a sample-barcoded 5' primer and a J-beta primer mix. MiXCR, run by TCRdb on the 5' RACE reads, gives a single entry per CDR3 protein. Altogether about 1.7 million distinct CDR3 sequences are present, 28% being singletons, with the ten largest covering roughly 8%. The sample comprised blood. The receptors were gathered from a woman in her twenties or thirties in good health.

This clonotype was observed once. CDR3 coding DNA: TGTGCCAGCAGCTTGAGGAAAGGGGGAGGTGGCACTGAAGCTTTCTTT. It is translated as CASSLRKGGGGTEAFF. The rearrangement links TRBV5-5 to TRBJ1-1, with a weak D call TRBD1 (6 bases). Germline V gene sequence: CDR1 SGHKS, CDR2 YYEKEE (reference sequence). V was shortened by 1 base and J by 4 bases, with 17 bases between the two germline ends. The CDR3 has 16 amino acids.

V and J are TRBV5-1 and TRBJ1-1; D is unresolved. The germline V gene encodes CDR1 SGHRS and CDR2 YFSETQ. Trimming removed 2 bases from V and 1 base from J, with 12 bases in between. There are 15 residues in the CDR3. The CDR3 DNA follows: TGCGCCAGCAGCTTTACGCCAAGACGGAACACTGAAGCTTTCTTT. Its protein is CASSFTPRRNTEAFF.

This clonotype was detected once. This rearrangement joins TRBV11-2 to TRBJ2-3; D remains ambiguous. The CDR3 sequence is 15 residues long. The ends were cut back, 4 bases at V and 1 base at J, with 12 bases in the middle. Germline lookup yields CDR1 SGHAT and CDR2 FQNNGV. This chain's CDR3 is CASSYGPVGTDTQYF. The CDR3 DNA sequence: TGTGCCAGCAGCTATGGCCCGGTTGGCACAGATACGCAGTATTTT. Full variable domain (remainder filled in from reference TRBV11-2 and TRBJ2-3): EAGVAQSPRYKIIEKRQSVAFWCNPISGHATLYWYQQILGQGPKLLIQFQNNGVVDDSQLPKDRFSAERLKGVDSTLKIQPAKLEDSAVYLCASSYGPVGTDTQYFGPGTRLTVL.

The CDR3 DNA reads TGTGCCAGCAAAACGGGGGGGAGTGGCACTGAAGCTTTCTTT. It encodes CASKTGGSGTEAFF. The V and J genes are TRBV6-6 and TRBJ1-1; perhaps TRBD1 as D (5 bases). This CDR3 region has 14 residues. The germline V gene has CDR1 MNHNY and CDR2 SVGAGI (reference sequence). Deletions cut 7 bases from V and 4 bases from J, with 16 bases between.

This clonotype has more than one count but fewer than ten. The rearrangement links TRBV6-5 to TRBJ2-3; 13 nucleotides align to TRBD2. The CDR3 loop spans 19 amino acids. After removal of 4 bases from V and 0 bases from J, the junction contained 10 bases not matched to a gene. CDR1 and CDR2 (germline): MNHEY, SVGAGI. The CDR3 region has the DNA TGTGCCAGCAGTTCTCAGATCTGGACTAGCGGGGGAAGCACAGATACGCAGTATTTT. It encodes CASSSQIWTSGGSTDTQYF.

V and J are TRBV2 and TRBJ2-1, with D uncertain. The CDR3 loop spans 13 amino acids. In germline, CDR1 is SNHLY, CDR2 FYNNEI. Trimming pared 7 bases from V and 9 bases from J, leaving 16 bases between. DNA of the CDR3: TGTGCCAGCATGGGGAATCTTCTTAGTGAGCAGTTCTTC. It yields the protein CASMGNLLSEQFF.

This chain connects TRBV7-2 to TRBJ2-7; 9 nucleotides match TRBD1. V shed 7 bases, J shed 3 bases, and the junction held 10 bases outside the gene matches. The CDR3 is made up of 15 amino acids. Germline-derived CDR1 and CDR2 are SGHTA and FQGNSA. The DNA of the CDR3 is TGTGCCAGCACTCCCGGGACAGGGATCATCTACGAGCAGTACTTC. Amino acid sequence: CASTPGTGIIYEQYF. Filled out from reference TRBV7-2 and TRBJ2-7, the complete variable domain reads GAGVSQSPSNKVTEKGKDVELRCDPISGHTALYWYRQSLGQGLEFLIYFQGNSAPDKSGLPSDRFSAERTGGSVSTLTIQRTQQEDSAVYLCASTPGTGIIYEQYFGPGTRLTVT.

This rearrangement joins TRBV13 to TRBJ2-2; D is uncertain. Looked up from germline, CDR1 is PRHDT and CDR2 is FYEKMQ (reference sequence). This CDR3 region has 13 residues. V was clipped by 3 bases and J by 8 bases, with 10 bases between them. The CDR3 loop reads CASSFRPPGELFF. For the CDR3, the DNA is TGTGCCAGCAGCTTCCGACCCCCAGGGGAGCTGTTTTTT. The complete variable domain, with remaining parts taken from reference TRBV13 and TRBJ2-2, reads AAGVIQSPRHLIKEKRETATLKCYPIPRHDTVYWYQQGPGQDPQFLISFYEKMQSDKGSIPDRFSAQQFSDYHSELNMSSLELGDSALYFCASSFRPPGELFFGEGSRLTVL.

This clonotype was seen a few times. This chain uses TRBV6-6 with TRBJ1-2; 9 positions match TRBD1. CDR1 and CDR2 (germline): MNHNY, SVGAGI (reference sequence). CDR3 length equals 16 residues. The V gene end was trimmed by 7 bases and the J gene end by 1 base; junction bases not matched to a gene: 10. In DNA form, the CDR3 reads TGTGCCAGCATAGAATCCAGGACAGGGGATAACTATGGCTACACCTTC. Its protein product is CASIESRTGDNYGYTF.

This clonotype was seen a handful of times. CDR3 residues: CASSLGSGATNEKLFF. Here the CDR3 DNA reads TGTGCCAGCAGCTTAGGGTCAGGTGCAACTAATGAAAAACTGTTTTTT. The chain joins TRBV7-2 to TRBJ1-4; D is unclear. The germline V gene encodes CDR1 SGHTA and CDR2 FQGNSA. V dropped 1 base and J dropped 0 bases, with 9 bases sitting between them. This CDR3 spans 16 amino acids.

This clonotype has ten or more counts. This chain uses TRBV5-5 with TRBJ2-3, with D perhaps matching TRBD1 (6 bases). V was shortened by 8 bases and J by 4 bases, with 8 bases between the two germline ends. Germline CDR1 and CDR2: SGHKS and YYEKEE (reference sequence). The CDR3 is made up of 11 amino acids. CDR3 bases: TGTGCCAGTCACAGGGCAGATACGCAGTATTTT. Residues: CASHRADTQYF. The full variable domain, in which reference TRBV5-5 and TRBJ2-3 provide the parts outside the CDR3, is DAGVTQSPTHLIKTRGQQVTLRCSPISGHKSVSWYQQVLGQGPQFIFQYYEKEERGRGNFPDRFSARQFPNYSSELNVNALLLGDSALYLCASHRADTQYFGPGTRLTVL.

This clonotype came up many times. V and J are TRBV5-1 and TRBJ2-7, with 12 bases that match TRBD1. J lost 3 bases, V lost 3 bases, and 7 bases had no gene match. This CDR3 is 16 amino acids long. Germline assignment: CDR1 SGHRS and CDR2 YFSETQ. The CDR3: CASSWTGTGGGYEQYF. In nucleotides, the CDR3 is TGCGCCAGCAGCTGGACCGGGACAGGGGGCGGCTACGAGCAGTACTTC.

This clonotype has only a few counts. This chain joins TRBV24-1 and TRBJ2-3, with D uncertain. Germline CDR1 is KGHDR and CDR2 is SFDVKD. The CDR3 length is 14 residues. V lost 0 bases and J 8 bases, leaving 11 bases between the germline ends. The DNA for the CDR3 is TGTGCCACCAGTGATTTGCTTAGTCCCCGTACGCAGTATTTT. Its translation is CATSDLLSPRTQYF.